Following are 29 T cell receptor beta chains from one sample sequenced in a study of T cell responses to AZD1222 COVID-19 vaccine. TCRdb keeps only in-frame clones here, not all; method: immunoSEQ multiplex PCR. The sample contains about 94,000 clones, roughly 90% of which appear only once. The sample in question was peripheral blood, obtained on day 0 of AZD1222 vaccination. The source of these receptors is an adult in good health.

This clone was found once. The V and J genes are TRBV7-2 and TRBJ2-7, with TRBD1 as a possible D gene (6 bases). This CDR3 region has 16 residues. Trimming took off 4 bases at V and 0 bases at J, with 16 bases between the two ends. From germline, CDR1 is SGHTA and CDR2 FQGNSA. The chain's CDR3 is CASSSSGTTSSYEQYF. CDR3 nucleotide sequence: TGTGCCAGCAGCTCTTCCGGGACAACGAGCTCCTACGAGCAGTACTTC. Using reference TRBV7-2 and TRBJ2-7 for the parts outside the CDR3, the full variable domain is GAGVSQSPSNKVTEKGKDVELRCDPISGHTALYWYRQSLGQGLEFLIYFQGNSAPDKSGLPSDRFSAERTGGSVSTLTIQRTQQEDSAVYLCASSSSGTTSSYEQYFGPGTRLTVT.

The gene calls are TRBV5-6 and TRBJ2-2; D call uncertain. Germline V lookup: CDR1 SGHDT, CDR2 YYEEEE. Trimming pared 2 bases from V and 4 bases from J, leaving 12 bases between. The CDR3 has 15 amino acids. The CDR3 DNA reads TGTGCCAGCAGCTTAGGGAACTCTATCACCGGGGAGCTGTTTTTT. Translating it yields CASSLGNSITGELFF.

This clone was observed once. The chain uses TRBV3-1 (or the pseudogene TRBV3-2) and TRBJ1-3; D remains unclear. Germline loops: CDR1 LGHDT, CDR2 YNNKEL (reference sequence). Trimming stripped 1 base from V and 5 bases from J, with 15 bases between. The CDR3 totals 16 residues. The CDR3 region has the DNA TGTGCCAGCAGCCAAGTCCGGGCCAGTAGGAGAAACACCATATATTTT. Translating gives CASSQVRASRRNTIYF.

This clone was recorded a few times. The chain uses TRBV30 and TRBJ2-5, with 8 bases aligning to TRBD1. The CDR3 length is 12 residues. Per the germline V gene, CDR1 is GTSNPN and CDR2 is SVGIG (reference sequence). Germline trimming cut 5 bases from V and 5 bases from J; bases unmatched to any gene: 4. Here the CDR3 reads CAWDRGVETQYF. CDR3 nucleotide sequence: TGTGCCTGGGACAGGGGCGTGGAGACCCAGTACTTC.

The gene calls are TRBV20-1 and TRBJ2-7, with D tentatively TRBD1 (5 bases). The CDR3 totals 11 residues. V was clipped by 3 bases and J by 6 bases, with 9 bases between them. Germline V gene lookup returns CDR1 DFQATT and CDR2 SNEGSKA (reference sequence). The CDR3 DNA reads TGCAGTGCTAGGTACAGGCTCGAGCAGTACTTC. Protein sequence: CSARYRLEQYF.

This chain connects TRBV19 to TRBJ1-5, with a possible D match to TRBD1 (6 bases). The V gene lost 2 bases and the J gene lost 6 bases, with 11 bases spanning the gap. Per germline, CDR1 LNHDA and CDR2 SQIVND (reference sequence). The CDR3 loop spans 14 amino acids. The DNA of the CDR3 is TGTGCCAGTAGTATATGGGGGGCGGGTCAGCCCCAGCATTTT. It translates to CASSIWGAGQPQHF.

The gene calls are TRBV30 and TRBJ2-7; D is perhaps TRBD2 (6 bases). This CDR3 is built from 13 residues. Germline V CDR1 and CDR2: GTSNPN, SVGIG (reference sequence). V was clipped by 5 bases and J by 2 bases, with 13 bases between them. The chain's CDR3 is CAWAPGGAYEQYF. CDR3 bases: TGTGCCTGGGCTCCCGGGGGAGCCTACGAGCAGTACTTC.

The CDR3 nucleotides are TGCGCCAGCACCTCTAGTGACCCCGGGTCCTACGAGCAGTACTTC. Its translation is CASTSSDPGSYEQYF. The genes are TRBV23-1 and TRBJ2-7; D is unclear. TRBV23-1 is flagged as an ORF with uncertain function. This CDR3 is built from 15 residues. V lost 7 bases and J 1 base, leaving 17 bases between the germline ends.

J is TRBJ1-1 and V is TRBV9; 7 nucleotides align to TRBD1. With V trimmed by 0 bases and J by 4 bases, 3 bases remained unmatched. The CDR3 contains 14 residues. CDR1 is SGDLS, CDR2 YYNGEE, per germline. The CDR3 is CASSVAAGGTEAFF. In nucleotides, the CDR3 is TGTGCCAGCAGCGTAGCGGCAGGGGGCACTGAAGCTTTCTTT.

This chain joins TRBV19 and TRBJ1-6; a weak D match, TRBD1 (5 bases). Looked up from germline, CDR1 is LNHDA and CDR2 is SQIVND (reference sequence). V was cut by 3 bases and J by 9 bases, with 15 bases left in between. This CDR3 spans 15 amino acids. The CDR3 bases are TGTGCCAGTAGTATCCGGACACTCACGGGTTCACCCCTCCACTTT. Its protein product is CASSIRTLTGSPLHF.

The rearrangement uses TRBV19 and TRBJ1-6; TRBD1 agrees at 9 bases. There are 16 residues in the CDR3. Per germline, CDR1 LNHDA and CDR2 SQIVND (reference sequence). The V gene end was trimmed by 6 bases and the J gene end by 5 bases; junction bases not matched to a gene: 8. DNA for the CDR3: TGTGCCAGTAGCCCCCGGACAGGGGCCGATAATTCACCCCTCCACTTT. This codes for CASSPRTGADNSPLHF. The whole variable domain, filled in from reference TRBV19 and TRBJ1-6, reads DGGITQSPKYLFRKEGQNVTLSCEQNLNHDAMYWYRQDPGQGLRLIYYSQIVNDFQKGDIAEGYSVSREKKESFPLTVTSAQKNPTAFYLCASSPRTGADNSPLHFGNGTRLTVT.

This chain links TRBV19 with TRBJ1-5, with no clear D. The CDR3 consists of 14 residues. Germline CDR1 LNHDA, CDR2 SQIVND (reference sequence). Deletions cut 7 bases from V and 3 bases from J, with 13 bases between. CDR3 coding DNA: TGTGCCAGTACCCGGGTCGGGGACAATCAGCCCCAGCATTTT. Translation gives CASTRVGDNQPQHF.

The V gene is TRBV4-1, the J gene TRBJ2-3; D may be TRBD1 (6 bases). V was clipped by 0 bases and J by 4 bases, with 14 bases between them. The V gene's germline CDR1 is MGHRA and CDR2 YSYEKL. This CDR3 is 16 amino acids long. CDR3 residues: CASSQEIQGPADTQYF. Here the CDR3 DNA reads TGCGCCAGCAGCCAAGAAATCCAGGGGCCGGCAGATACGCAGTATTTT.

The J gene is TRBJ1-4, the V gene TRBV7-9; D perhaps matches TRBD1 (6 bases). Germline values: CDR1 SEHNR, CDR2 FQNEAQ (reference sequence). The CDR3 loop spans 14 amino acids. V was shortened by 2 bases and J by 8 bases, with 12 bases between the two germline ends. CDR3: CASSLRGLREKLFF. For the CDR3, the DNA is TGTGCCAGCAGCTTACGGGGGCTCAGGGAAAAACTGTTTTTT.

This clone was seen a single time. This sequence joins TRBV7-3 and TRBJ2-1; no firm D call. The CDR3 is made up of 16 amino acids. Trimming left V 4 bases short and J 1 base short, with 14 bases between. Looked up from germline, CDR1 is SGHTA and CDR2 is FQGTGA. CDR3 loop: CASSSRNGASYNEQFF. Here the CDR3 DNA reads TGTGCCAGCAGCTCTCGAAACGGTGCGTCCTACAATGAGCAGTTCTTC.

The rearrangement links TRBV5-1 to TRBJ1-4; D remains ambiguous. Germline CDR1 reads SGHRS; CDR2 reads YFSETQ. Trimming removed 0 bases from V and 2 bases from J, with 5 bases in between. The CDR3 totals 14 residues. For the CDR3, the DNA is TGCGCCAGCAGCTTGGGGGATACTAATGAAAAACTGTTTTTT. This sequence encodes CASSLGDTNEKLFF.

V usage is TRBV9 and J usage is TRBJ1-2, with D hard to call. In germline, CDR1 is SGDLS, CDR2 YYNGEE. The V end lost 0 bases, the J end lost 4 bases, and 7 bases lay between the germline ends. This CDR3 has 13 amino acids. CDR3 sequence: CASSVAAPYGYTF. The CDR3 DNA reads TGTGCCAGCAGCGTAGCCGCACCCTATGGCTACACCTTC.

The chain joins TRBV2 to TRBJ2-5; 8 nucleotides agree with TRBD2. CDR1 and CDR2 from the germline V gene are SNHLY and FYNNEI. V shed 3 bases, J shed 7 bases, and the junction held 10 bases outside the gene matches. The length of the CDR3 is 15 residues. As DNA, the CDR3 is TGTGCCAGCAGTGACCCAGCGGGGGTATCGTGGACCCAGTACTTC. It is translated as CASSDPAGVSWTQYF.

This chain uses TRBV5-1 with TRBJ2-5, with 8 bases lining up with TRBD2. The length of the CDR3 is 15 residues. Germline CDR1 reads SGHRS; CDR2 reads YFSETQ. Unmatched junction bases numbered 7, after V lost 5 bases and J lost 1 base. In DNA, the CDR3 is TGCGCCAGCAGTACCGGGGGGGCGGGCCAAGAGACCCAGTACTTC. This sequence encodes CASSTGGAGQETQYF. Full variable domain (remainder filled in from reference TRBV5-1 and TRBJ2-5): KAGVTQTPRYLIKTRGQQVTLSCSPISGHRSVSWYQQTPGQGLQFLFEYFSETQRNKGNFPGRFSGRQFSNSRSEMNVSTLELGDSALYLCASSTGGAGQETQYFGPGTRLLVL.

The chain has TRBV19 and TRBJ1-2, with TRBD1 identical over 10 bases. The CDR3 sequence is 15 residues long. The ends lost 5 bases at V and 4 bases at J; junction bases unmatched: 7. Germline CDR1 LNHDA, CDR2 SQIVND (reference sequence). The CDR3 region is CASSPRDRGLYGYTF. DNA of the CDR3: TGTGCCAGTAGTCCCCGGGACAGGGGTCTCTATGGCTACACCTTC.

This clone was seen more than once but under ten times. J is TRBJ1-3 and V is TRBV5-1, with 10 bases matching TRBD1. Germline CDR1 is SGHRS and CDR2 is YFSETQ. This CDR3 contains 17 residues. Unmatched junction bases numbered 5, after V lost 0 bases and J lost 2 bases. CDR3 sequence reads: CASSLATGTGAGNTIYF. CDR3 sequence (DNA): TGCGCCAGCAGCTTGGCTACCGGGACAGGGGCTGGAAACACCATATATTTT.

V usage is TRBV15 and J usage is TRBJ1-1; a possible D gene is TRBD1 (5 bases). The V gene's germline CDR1 is LNHNV and CDR2 YYDKDF (reference sequence). Trimming removed 4 bases at V and 6 bases at J, with 12 bases between. This CDR3 has 13 amino acids. As DNA, the CDR3 is TGTGCCACCAGCATAGGGGAGAGGGCTGAAGCTTTCTTT. It yields the protein CATSIGERAEAFF. The variable domain in full, with the rest retrieved from reference TRBV15 and TRBJ1-1, is DAMVIQNPRYQVTQFGKPVTLSCSQTLNHNVMYWYQQKSSQAPKLLFHYYDKDFNNEADTPDNFQSRRPNTSFCFLDIRSPGLGDTAMYLCATSIGERAEAFFGQGTRLTVV.

V gene TRBV5-1 combines with J gene TRBJ1-1, with D uncertain. In germline, CDR1 is SGHRS, CDR2 YFSETQ. The length of the CDR3 is 13 residues. Trimming cost V 2 bases and J 1 base, with 6 bases left between them. For the CDR3, the DNA is TGCGCCAGCAGCTTTGTCCCGAACACTGAAGCTTTCTTT. Its translation is CASSFVPNTEAFF.

The V gene is TRBV2, the J gene TRBJ1-2; tentative D call: TRBD1 (5 bases). This CDR3 has 14 residues. CDR1 and CDR2 from the germline V gene are SNHLY and FYNNEI. Deletions cut 6 bases from V and 6 bases from J, with 17 bases between. The CDR3 DNA is TGTGCCAGCAGGATACAGGAGAACTTAGATGGCTACACCTTC. It encodes CASRIQENLDGYTF. Full variable domain (rest looked up from reference TRBV2 and TRBJ1-2): EPEVTQTPSHQVTQMGQEVILRCVPISNHLYFYWYRQILGQKVEFLVSFYNNEISEKSEIFDDQFSVERPDGSNFTLKIRSTKLEDSAMYFCASRIQENLDGYTFGSGTRLTVV.

The chain employs TRBV11-2 and TRBJ2-5, with 10 bases fitting TRBD2. The CDR3 contains 15 residues. V lost 6 bases, J lost 11 bases, and 15 bases stayed unmatched. Germline V gene data show CDR1 as SGHAT and CDR2 as FQNNGV. The CDR3 sequence: CASSFEGLATSRQYF. The CDR3 DNA follows: TGTGCCAGCAGTTTCGAGGGACTAGCGACTTCAAGACAGTACTTC.

This clone came up once. The J gene is TRBJ2-1, the V gene TRBV14; 9 nucleotides match TRBD2. The CDR3 sequence is 19 residues long. V was clipped by 4 bases and J by 6 bases; unmatched bases: 19. The germline V gene has CDR1 SGHDN and CDR2 FVKESK. CDR3 nucleotides: TGTGCCAGCAGCCCGCTCGGGTTTGGGTCGCGGGGGGGCCCCAATGAGCAGTTCTTC. It codes for CASSPLGFGSRGGPNEQFF.

The chain combines TRBV18 with TRBJ2-3, with D possibly matching TRBD1 (6 bases). The CDR3 totals 16 residues. The germline CDR1 and CDR2 sequences are KGHSH and LQKENI. V lost 6 bases and J 0 bases, leaving 16 bases between the germline ends. CDR3 amino acids: CASSPTGSPSTDTQYF. DNA for the CDR3: TGTGCCAGCTCCCCCACAGGGTCGCCCAGCACAGATACGCAGTATTTT.

The rearrangement links TRBV5-1 to TRBJ2-7, with 8 positions matching TRBD2. CDR1 is SGHRS and CDR2 is YFSETQ in the germline V gene. Unmatched junction bases numbered 8, after V lost 0 bases and J lost 6 bases. This CDR3 is 15 amino acids long. CDR3: CASSLGTGTSSEQYF. Here the CDR3 DNA reads TGCGCCAGCAGCTTGGGCACCGGGACTAGTTCCGAGCAGTACTTC.

V gene TRBV5-1 combines with J gene TRBJ2-2; 7 nucleotides line up with TRBD1. The V segment lost 3 bases and the J segment 4 bases; nucleotides outside the gene matches: 12. The CDR3 is made up of 17 amino acids. CDR1 is SGHRS, CDR2 YFSETQ, per germline. The CDR3 is CASSSYPRGQITGELFF. The CDR3 DNA reads as TGCGCCAGCAGCTCCTACCCTAGGGGGCAAATCACCGGGGAGCTGTTTTTT.